This TCR beta chain comes out of a study of graft-versus-host responses after intestinal transplantation. Across the study: Every recipient underwent anti-thymocyte globulin induction, then tacrolimus and steroids for 3 to 4 years. Study-level results: GvH clones were identified in recipient marrow, with some first appearing in ileum or blood.

Sequenced by immunoSEQ multiplex PCR; TCRdb stores in-frame clones only, minus some. Altogether under 100,000 clones are present, about 93% being singletons, with the ten largest covering approximately 1%. CDR1 LGHNA and CDR2 YSLEER come from the germline V gene. The V gene end was trimmed by 0 bases and the J gene end by 6 bases; junction bases not matched to a gene: 9. The CDR3 loop spans 16 amino acids. Turning to this clone: Its antigen remains unidentified.

This specimen was unstimulated CD8+ T cells sorted from spleen or lymph node cells, taken before transplant. V usage is TRBV4-3 and J usage is TRBJ2-3; 7 bases align to TRBD1. This clonotype was obtained from a human donor who was the organ donor for an intestinal transplant. The CDR3 nucleotides read TGCGCCAGCAGCCAAGATCACCCCAGGGGGTGGGATACGCAGTATTTT. Encoded protein: CASSQDHPRGWDTQYF.